The present T cell receptor beta chain was sequenced within a study of T cell responses to AZD1222 COVID-19 vaccine. General study findings and limits: An increase in Spike-specific TCR breadth and depth was observed after two AZD1222 doses.

Measured with immunoSEQ multiplex PCR; TCRdb has only the in-frame clones, and not every one. The repertoire holds 100,000 to 120,000 clones, with roughly 90% as singletons. Germline CDR1 is DFQATT and CDR2 is SNEGSKA (reference sequence). CDR3 size: 11 residues. Deletions cut 3 bases from V and 7 bases from J, with 9 bases between. With respect to this clone: Its antigen remains unknown.

The sequence derives from an adult in good health. Sequenced material: peripheral blood, taken on day 0 of AZD1222 vaccination. This rearrangement joins TRBV20-1 to TRBJ1-1; D not certain. In DNA form, the CDR3 reads TGCAGTGCTAGCCGACATGATGAAGCTTTCTTT. This codes for CSASRHDEAFF.